A single sample is the source of the 7 T cell receptor beta chains below, sequenced in a study of T cells after yellow fever vaccination. One entry per CDR3 protein results from TCRdb running MiXCR on the 5' RACE reads. Of hundreds of thousands of distinct CDR3 sequences listed, about 17% are singletons. The sample in question was PBMCs, obtained around 5 days after the first yellow fever vaccination. The receptor source for this set is a man aged 18 to 30 who received the YFV17D yellow fever vaccine.

The gene calls are TRBV7-2 and TRBJ2-5; TRBD2 might be the D (6 bases). Trimming took off 2 bases at V and 2 bases at J, with 9 bases between the two ends. From germline, CDR1 is SGHTA and CDR2 FQGNSA. The CDR3 is 14 residues long. In DNA form, the CDR3 reads TGTGCCAGCAGCTTACAGGCGGGGCAAGAGACCCAGTACTTC. Translating gives CASSLQAGQETQYF.

V usage is TRBV6-5 and J usage is TRBJ2-7, with D uncertain. The CDR3 spans 15 residues. V was trimmed by 0 bases and J by 1 base, leaving 10 bases between them. The germline V gene encodes CDR1 MNHEY and CDR2 SVGAGI. The CDR3 is CASSYSLGPSYEQYF. CDR3 DNA: TGTGCCAGCAGTTACTCGCTGGGCCCTTCCTACGAGCAGTACTTC.

This clonotype occurred a few times. This rearrangement joins TRBV10-3 to TRBJ2-1, with D perhaps TRBD1 or TRBD2 (6 bases each). Germline CDR1 ENHRY, CDR2 SYGVKD. The CDR3 totals 13 residues. Trimming cost V 4 bases and J 9 bases, with 13 bases left between them. CDR3 sequence: CAISVEEGGEQFF. The CDR3 DNA is TGTGCCATCAGTGTGGAGGAGGGGGGTGAGCAGTTCTTC.

There are a few counts of this clonotype. The chain is built from TRBV20-1 and TRBJ2-3; TRBD1 aligns across 11 bases. Per germline, CDR1 DFQATT and CDR2 SNEGSKA (reference sequence). This CDR3 has 14 amino acids. The trim removed 6 bases at V and 4 bases at J, leaving 6 bases unmatched. The CDR3 DNA reads as TGCAGTGCCCTGGGACAGGGGGGGTCAGATACGCAGTATTTT. Its protein product is CSALGQGGSDTQYF.

This clonotype turned up a few times. V and J are TRBV6-1 and TRBJ1-1; TRBD1 might be the D (5 bases). Germline values: CDR1 MNHNS, CDR2 SASEGT. V was trimmed by 2 bases and J by 4 bases, leaving 14 bases between them. This CDR3 has 15 amino acids. The CDR3 loop is CASSEWVGRGTEAFF. CDR3 DNA: TGTGCCAGCAGTGAATGGGTGGGGCGCGGCACTGAAGCTTTCTTT.

The V and J genes are TRBV6-5 and TRBJ1-6; D is undetermined. V shed 2 bases and J shed 6 bases, with 8 bases lying between them. The CDR3 is 14 residues long. Germline V CDR1 and CDR2: MNHEY, SVGAGI. This chain's CDR3 is CASSYRSSNSPLHF. CDR3 nucleotide sequence: TGTGCCAGCAGTTACCGGTCAAGTAATTCACCCCTCCACTTT.

The chain couples TRBV6-1 to TRBJ1-4, with 8 bases matching TRBD1. Germline trimming cut 2 bases from V and 4 bases from J; bases unmatched to any gene: 3. Germline V CDR1 and CDR2: MNHNS, SASEGT. The CDR3 sequence is 15 residues long. The CDR3 region is CASSERDRNNEKLFF. The CDR3, as DNA: TGTGCCAGCAGTGAACGGGACAGGAATAATGAAAAACTGTTTTTT.